This is a list of T cell receptor beta chains from one sample in a study of OX40 agonist ivuxolimab in advanced cancers. Assay: immunoSEQ multiplex PCR; the TCRdb copy retains only in-frame clones and omits some. The table has about 34,000 clones, 80% to 85% seen once; the top ten hold approximately 2.4%. The sample in question was CD4+ or CD8+ T cells sorted from blood, obtained in a trial of the OX40 agonist ivuxolimab. Receptors originate from an adult with an advanced solid tumor such as melanoma, head and neck, liver or kidney cancer. Each CDR3 is given with its conserved first and last residue. A D gene is named only where the DNA matches it firmly. Rows may omit the clone size; those that give it use once, few, many or a size class.

v_gene: TRBV5-5; j_gene: TRBJ1-1; d_gene: .; abundance: .; CDR3nt: TGTGCCAGCAGCATGGGGAGAGGAGCCGGGAGGGCTGAAGCTTTCTTT; CDR3aa: CASSMGRGAGRAEAFF
v_gene: TRBV11-1; j_gene: TRBJ1-2; d_gene: TRBD1; abundance: .; CDR3nt: TGTGCCAGCAGCCAGGGACAGGGACGTGGCTACACCTTC; CDR3aa: CASSQGQGRGYTF
v_gene: TRBV12-5; j_gene: TRBJ1-5; d_gene: .; abundance: .; CDR3nt: TGTGCTAGTGGACTGAACAGGGATCAGCCCCAGCATTTT; CDR3aa: CASGLNRDQPQHF
v_gene: TRBV5-4; j_gene: TRBJ1-1; d_gene: .; abundance: .; CDR3nt: TGTGCCAGCAGCTTGGCGCCGGAGAACACTGAAGCTTTCTTT; CDR3aa: CASSLAPENTEAFF
v_gene: TRBV25-1; j_gene: TRBJ2-7; d_gene: .; abundance: once; CDR3nt: TGTGCCAGCAGTGAATCACACGAGCAGTACTTC; CDR3aa: CASSESHEQYF
v_gene: TRBV6-4; j_gene: TRBJ2-1; d_gene: TRBD1; abundance: .; CDR3nt: TGTGCCAGCAGTGTTTGGACAGGAAGCAATGAGCAGTTCTTC; CDR3aa: CASSVWTGSNEQFF
v_gene: TRBV4-1; j_gene: TRBJ2-7; d_gene: TRBD2; abundance: .; CDR3nt: TGCGCCAGCAGCCAAGATCTGAGCGGGAGGAGCTACGAGCAGTACTTC; CDR3aa: CASSQDLSGRSYEQYF
v_gene: TRBV7-2; j_gene: TRBJ2-7; d_gene: .; abundance: .; CDR3nt: TGTGCCAGCAGCTTGGACGGTTCCTACGAGCAGTACTTC; CDR3aa: CASSLDGSYEQYF
v_gene: TRBV9; j_gene: TRBJ2-5; d_gene: TRBD2; abundance: few; CDR3nt: TGTGCCAGCAGCGTAGGGGATAGCGGGAATGTCAAAGAGACCCAGTACTTC; CDR3aa: CASSVGDSGNVKETQYF
v_gene: TRBV5-5; j_gene: TRBJ2-5; d_gene: .; abundance: .; CDR3nt: TGTGCCAGCAGCGTGGGACTTCTTGGGCAAGAGACCCAGTACTTC; CDR3aa: CASSVGLLGQETQYF
v_gene: TRBV10-2; j_gene: TRBJ1-1; d_gene: TRBD1; abundance: .; CDR3nt: TGCGCCAGCAGTGTGAGTCCACAGGGGCACACTGAAGCTTTCTTT; CDR3aa: CASSVSPQGHTEAFF
v_gene: TRBV7-2; j_gene: TRBJ2-3; d_gene: .; abundance: medium-sized; CDR3nt: TGTGCCAGCAGCTCCTGGGCAGATACGCAGTATTTT; CDR3aa: CASSSWADTQYF
v_gene: TRBV6-5; j_gene: TRBJ1-1; d_gene: .; abundance: .; CDR3nt: TGTGCCAGCAGCCCACAGGGAAACACTGAAGCTTTCTTT; CDR3aa: CASSPQGNTEAFF
v_gene: TRBV27; j_gene: TRBJ1-2; d_gene: TRBD1; abundance: .; CDR3nt: TGTGCCAGCAGTTTATCGGGACAGGGATATGGCTACACCTTC; CDR3aa: CASSLSGQGYGYTF
v_gene: TRBV5-5; j_gene: TRBJ1-5; d_gene: .; abundance: .; CDR3nt: TGTGCCAGCAGCTTAGCGACCAATCAGCCCCAGCATTTT; CDR3aa: CASSLATNQPQHF